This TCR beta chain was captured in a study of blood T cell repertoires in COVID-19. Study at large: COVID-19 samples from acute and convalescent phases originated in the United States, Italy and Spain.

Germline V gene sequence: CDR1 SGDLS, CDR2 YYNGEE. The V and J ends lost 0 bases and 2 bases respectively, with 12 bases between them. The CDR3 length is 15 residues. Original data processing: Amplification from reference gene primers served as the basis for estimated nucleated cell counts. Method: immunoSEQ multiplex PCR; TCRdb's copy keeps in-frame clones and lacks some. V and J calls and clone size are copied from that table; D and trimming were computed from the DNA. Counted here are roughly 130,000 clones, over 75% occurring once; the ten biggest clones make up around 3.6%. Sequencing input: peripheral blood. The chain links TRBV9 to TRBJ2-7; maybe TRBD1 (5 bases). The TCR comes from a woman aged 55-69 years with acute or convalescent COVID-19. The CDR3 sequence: CASSVAAQGTYEQYF. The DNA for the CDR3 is TGTGCCAGCAGCGTAGCTGCCCAGGGTACCTACGAGCAGTACTTC.